The following is a T cell receptor beta chain sequence with its context. This clonotype was counted ten times or more. There is no known antigen for this receptor. No base qualities exist here, and no much larger clone lies one base off it. Receptor libraries were prepared by PCR. The data were produced on a NextSeq 500. Preparation of bulk TCR libraries followed a previously described approach, with the TCR primers listed in Table S5. Total RNA was purified with the Qiagen AllPrep DNA/RNA kit. Before analysis, reads from multiple sequencing runs of the same library were pooled. The authors' analysis ran thus. Reads were retained only if an exact TCR constant sequence was present, and the retained reads were trimmed to 150 nt and grouped according to their 12-nt molecular barcodes. Reads inside each barcode group were sub-clustered using a 15% Levenshtein threshold, and a quality-weighted consensus sequence was constructed for each RNA molecule. Non-functional sequences were filtered out, along with any lower-count sequence sitting one edit away from another sequence. On the basis of fitting two negative binomial distributions, barcode sub-clusters with fewer than 20% of the maximum read count were discarded. In TCRdb, the public reads were trimmed at Q25 with fastp and aligned with MiXCR, with productive beta chains retained. Every CDR3 protein is listed once, alongside the most common genes and DNA of its rows. The V and J calls here are based on TCRdb, not the publication. A total of some 590,000 distinct CDR3 sequences appear in this sample, 25% of them only once. The leading ten clones occupy roughly 0.83% of the sample.

Libraries of naive CD8 T cells were built from about 19,000 to 1,100,000 sorted cells, with 10%, 30% or 50% of the purified RNA used. Naive CD8 T cells, defined as CD8+CD4-CCR7+CD45RA+, were FACS-sorted into RLT Plus buffer on a BD FACSAria II. Detection sensitivity was tested by spiking Jurkat RNA equal to roughly nine TCR copies' worth into samples containing about 19,000-1,000,000 naive CD8 T cells. Enrichment of CD8 T cells was performed with RosetteSep CD8+ T Cell Enrichment Cocktail and Ficoll-Paque, after which ACK red cell lysis was carried out. These data originate in a study of molecular identifiers for immune sequencing clone quantification (dated by TCRdb to the late 2010s). A note on the overall study: For a replicate experiment, the RNA from either about 20,000 or 100,000 naive CD8 T cells was divided into five aliquots, and four of those aliquots went on to sequencing. This methods study benchmarked molecular-identifier clustering-based TCR repertoire sequencing (MIDCIRS) and TCR RNA copy counting, using CD8 T cells to do so. Overall study outcomes, separate from this receptor: Even against a background of approximately 1 million naive CD8 T cells, spiked-in Jurkat TCR RNA amounting to a single cell's worth was reported to be detectable. Modeling indicated about 3 TCR RNA copies recovered per cell, compared with 7.5 to 10 by digital PCR, which implies a capture efficiency of 25% to 35%. Spiked-in Jurkat TCR RNA (roughly 10 copies' worth), which is not part of the donor repertoire, was contained in the naive libraries. In CMV-specific effector cells, clones with more than 20 RNA copies contained over 99% of molecules, whereas in naive cells such clones contained under 1% of molecules. Without barcode sub-clustering, chimeric consensus sequences inflated TCR diversity; chimeras reached as high as 47%. Highly expanded clone sizes could be underestimated if identical TCR molecules share a barcode.

The CDR3, cysteine through phenylalanine, is 14 amino acids long. Of the read, only the CDR3 DNA is kept; its 42 bases are in frame from base 1. Trimming removed 2 bases from V and 7 bases from J; the gene matches leave 5 bases unexplained. From the germline V gene (reference sequence), CDR1 is LGHDT and CDR2 is YNNKEL. Material: naive CD8+ T cells from blood, with Jurkat cell RNA spiked in. The cell subset or site label of this sample denotes: FACS-sorted CD8+CD4-CCR7+CD45RA+ naive T cells. The chain is assembled from TRBV3-1 and TRBJ1-5, and TRBD1 matches 7 of the central bases. The origin of this receptor is a human donor in good health. Some libraries in this study had Jurkat cell RNA spiked in. CDR3 reads: CASSQRQGGQPQHF. DNA sequence: TGTGCCAGCAGCCAACGACAGGGTGGACAGCCCCAGCATTTT.